The 10 T cell receptor beta chains below were found in one sample sequenced in a study of radiation and T cells in renal cell carcinoma. Measured with immunoSEQ multiplex PCR; TCRdb has only the in-frame clones, and not every one. The sample yields approximately 75,000 clones, roughly 82% seen once. The time point here: blood 2 weeks post-SBRT. As for treatment: 15 Gy SBRT to primary tumor, nephrectomy 4 weeks later. Material: blood, obtained from a patient whose treatment included radiotherapy and nephrectomy. The receptors come from a man aged 60 to 75 with renal cell carcinoma.

The chain combines TRBV28 with TRBJ1-1; tentative D call: TRBD1 (6 bases). This CDR3 is 16 amino acids long. Germline CDR1 MDHEN, CDR2 SYDVKM. V gave up 6 bases and J gave up 1 base, with 18 bases separating them. For the CDR3, the DNA is TGTGCCAGCAGACGCAGTACAGGGACGGGGAACACTGAAGCTTTCTTT. Encoded protein: CASRRSTGTGNTEAFF.

The chain employs TRBV5-1 and TRBJ2-3; the D is unclear. This CDR3 has 12 amino acids. The V and J ends lost 0 bases and 11 bases respectively, with 10 bases between them. Germline assignment: CDR1 SGHRS and CDR2 YFSETQ. The CDR3 nucleotides read TGCGCCAGCAGCTTGGGGGCGGTGGGGCAGTATTTT. This translates into CASSLGAVGQYF.

V and J are TRBV7-8 and TRBJ2-3, with D unresolved. The CDR3 totals 14 residues. Per the germline V gene, CDR1 is SGHVS and CDR2 is FQNEAQ. Trimming removed 1 base at V and 1 base at J, with 6 bases between. The CDR3 region has the DNA TGTGCCAGCAGCTTAGGGGCCCGCACAGATACGCAGTATTTT. It translates to CASSLGARTDTQYF. Looking up the rest from reference TRBV7-8 and TRBJ2-3 gives the full variable domain: GAGVSQSPRYKVAKRGQDVALRCDPISGHVSLFWYQQALGQGPEFLTYFQNEAQLDKSGLPSDRFFAERPEGSVSTLKIQRTQQEDSAVYLCASSLGARTDTQYFGPGTRLTVL.

This chain joins TRBV5-1 and TRBJ2-7; perhaps TRBD1 as D (6 bases). The length of the CDR3 is 16 residues. Per the germline V gene, CDR1 is SGHRS and CDR2 is YFSETQ. The germline V and J ends were trimmed by 0 bases and 4 bases, with 17 bases remaining between them. Written as DNA, the CDR3 is TGCGCCAGCAGCTTGGGGGCCGCGGACAGCGGTTACGAGCAGTACTTC. Its protein is CASSLGAADSGYEQYF.

The rearrangement uses TRBV5-6 and TRBJ2-7; D tentatively fits TRBD1 or TRBD2 (5 bases each). Germline V lookup: CDR1 SGHDT, CDR2 YYEEEE. The CDR3 covers 13 residues. With 0 bases removed from V and 6 bases from J, the gap between germline ends came to 10 bases. CDR3 bases: TGTGCCAGCAGCTTGGGACTTGGGGGCGAGCAGTACTTC. Translated, it gives CASSLGLGGEQYF.

The chain carries TRBV2 and TRBJ2-4, with 9 bases lining up with TRBD1. This CDR3 has 14 amino acids. Germline CDR1 and CDR2: SNHLY and FYNNEI. In DNA form, the CDR3 reads TGTGGGCTCGGGACAGGGACATTTGGGAACATTCAGTACTTC. Protein: CGLGTGTFGNIQYF.

The chain combines TRBV7-2 with TRBJ2-3, with D uncertain. CDR1 and CDR2 from the germline V gene are SGHTA and FQGNSA. The V end was cut by 2 bases, the J end by 0 bases, with 9 bases between. The CDR3 is 15 residues long. The CDR3 is CASSLLGSSTDTQYF. CDR3 nucleotides: TGTGCCAGCAGCTTATTGGGCTCTAGCACAGATACGCAGTATTTT.

This sequence joins TRBV10-3 and TRBJ2-7; D may correspond to TRBD1 or TRBD2 (5 bases each). V lost 2 bases and J lost 6, with 14 bases in between. CDR3 length: 14 amino acids. CDR1 is ENHRY and CDR2 is SYGVKD in the germline V gene. The CDR3 sequence: CAISEGRDRGEQYF. The CDR3 nucleotides are TGTGCCATCAGTGAGGGCCGGGACCGAGGCGAGCAGTACTTC.

V and J are TRBV5-1 and TRBJ2-1; no reliable D call. Germline V CDR1 and CDR2: SGHRS, YFSETQ. Trimming removed 4 bases from V and 10 bases from J, with 9 bases in between. The CDR3 consists of 11 residues. CDR3 sequence: CASSTVGEQFF. Written as DNA, the CDR3 is TGCGCCAGCAGCACAGTTGGCGAGCAGTTCTTC.

The genes are TRBV6-1 and TRBJ1-1; D gene ambiguous. V was shortened by 6 bases and J by 8 bases, with 16 bases between the two germline ends. There are 13 residues in the CDR3. Germline CDR1 is MNHNS and CDR2 is SASEGT. The CDR3 nucleotides read TGTGCCAGCAGGCTATCCAAGGAAATGGAAGCTTTCTTT. Amino acid sequence: CASRLSKEMEAFF.